The 30 T cell receptor beta chains listed next were all sequenced from one sample in a study of human T cells and chemical hapten exposure. Described time point: patch test 1, 2 weeks after DPC sensitization. Treatment of the sample: therapeutic diphenylcyclopropenone sensitization with weekly scalp DPC. TCRdb itself ran the RACE reads through MiXCR, one entry per CDR3 protein. The table has 340,000 or so distinct CDR3 sequences, roughly 6.9% seen once. Specimen: whole blood, collected in connection with sensitization to the hapten diphenylcyclopropenone (DPC). Receptors were obtained from a woman aged 18-30 years with alopecia areata. Some clones in this sample may be carry-over from other donors' samples.

The chain carries TRBV6-1 and TRBJ1-2; weak D call: TRBD1 (6 bases). CDR3 length: 16 amino acids. Germline lookup yields CDR1 MNHNS and CDR2 SASEGT. V gave up 3 bases and J gave up 4 bases, with 18 bases separating them. CDR3 nucleotide sequence: TGTGCCAGCAGTGATTTGACAGGCTCTCTAATCTATGGCTACACCTTC. It yields the protein CASSDLTGSLIYGYTF.

This clonotype was seen more than once but under ten times. V is TRBV7-8 and J is TRBJ2-6; 7 bases agree with TRBD1. Trimming took 5 bases from V and 4 from J; bases not matched to a gene: 14. CDR1 SGHVS and CDR2 FQNEAQ come from the germline V gene. CDR3 length equals 18 residues. The CDR3 nucleotides read TGTGCCAGCAGCCCCTCGAGACAGGGTCCTTCCGGGGCCAACGTCCTGACTTTC. Protein product: CASSPSRQGPSGANVLTF.

This chain's CDR3 is CASLPTLGTGGNTEAFF. The CDR3, as DNA: TGTGCCAGCTTACCGACGCTTGGGACAGGGGGAAACACTGAAGCTTTCTTT. This chain links TRBV28 with TRBJ1-1; TRBD1 matches at 11 bases. Germline V gene sequence: CDR1 MDHEN, CDR2 SYDVKM. The CDR3 covers 17 residues. V lost 8 bases to trimming and J lost 2 bases; unmatched junction nucleotides: 13.

The chain couples TRBV27 to TRBJ2-5, with D perhaps given as TRBD1 or TRBD2 (6 bases each). Between the trimmed V and J ends, which lost 5 bases and 2 bases, there was a span of 21 bases. Germline values: CDR1 MNHEY, CDR2 SMNVEV (reference sequence). This CDR3 has 17 amino acids. CDR3 protein: CASSPIGGTYGQETQYF. In DNA form, the CDR3 reads TGTGCCAGCAGTCCCATAGGGGGGACGTATGGGCAAGAGACCCAGTACTTC.

A few counts support this clonotype. The gene calls are TRBV6-2 or TRBV6-3 and TRBJ1-6, with a tentative D call TRBD1 (5 bases). CDR1 and CDR2 from the germline V gene are MNHEY and SVGEGT. The CDR3 covers 13 residues. The V and J ends lost 2 bases and 6 bases respectively, with 5 bases between them. In DNA, the CDR3 is TGTGCCAGCAGTTACGGGACTAATTCACCCCTCCACTTT. Translation: CASSYGTNSPLHF.

The V and J genes are TRBV5-1 and TRBJ2-7; 10 bases are shared with TRBD1. After removal of 4 bases from V and 3 bases from J, the junction contained 4 bases not matched to a gene. The germline gives CDR1 SGHRS, CDR2 YFSETQ. The CDR3 loop spans 14 amino acids. The CDR3 loop reads CASSGGQGFYEQYF. The CDR3 DNA sequence: TGCGCCAGCAGCGGGGGACAGGGGTTCTACGAGCAGTACTTC.

This clonotype appeared a few times. The V and J genes are TRBV29-1 and TRBJ2-2; 8 bases are shared with TRBD1. CDR1 and CDR2 (germline): SQVTM, ANQGSEA. The CDR3 contains 13 residues. The junction had 7 bases not matched to a gene; V was cut back by 8 bases and J by 5 bases. CDR3 protein: CSSQGAATGELFF. The DNA for the CDR3 is TGCAGCTCTCAGGGGGCTGCGACCGGGGAGCTGTTTTTT.

The chain uses TRBV29-1 and TRBJ1-2; tentative D call: TRBD1 (5 bases). V lost 4 bases and J lost 5, with 14 bases in between. Germline V gene sequence: CDR1 SQVTM, CDR2 ANQGSEA. CDR3 length: 13 residues. The CDR3 sequence: CSVGGRASYGYTF. The CDR3 DNA sequence: TGCAGCGTTGGGGGCAGGGCCTCGTATGGCTACACCTTC.

This clonotype was recorded at least ten times. V and J are TRBV29-1 and TRBJ2-7; D unresolved. V was cut by 5 bases and J by 5 bases, with 10 bases left in between. Germline V gene sequence: CDR1 SQVTM, CDR2 ANQGSEA. CDR3 size: 11 residues. CDR3 protein: CSVYGVDEQYF. In DNA form, the CDR3 reads TGCAGCGTTTATGGAGTGGACGAGCAGTACTTC.

This clonotype has a handful of counts. The J gene is TRBJ1-1, the V gene TRBV27, with 8 bases aligning to TRBD1. After removal of 4 bases from V and 3 bases from J, the junction contained 7 bases not matched to a gene. Looked up from germline, CDR1 is MNHEY and CDR2 is SMNVEV (reference sequence). This CDR3 has 15 residues. Here the CDR3 reads CASSSRQGTDTEAFF. For the CDR3, the DNA is TGTGCCAGCAGTTCTCGACAGGGGACTGACACTGAAGCTTTCTTT.

This clonotype was detected only a few times. The chain couples TRBV29-1 to TRBJ1-1; D unresolved. Trimming cost V 4 bases and J 1 base, with 10 bases left between them. The CDR3 totals 13 residues. Germline CDR1 reads SQVTM; CDR2 reads ANQGSEA. The CDR3 bases are TGCAGCGTTGGAGTGCAAACGAACACTGAAGCTTTCTTT. This codes for CSVGVQTNTEAFF.

This clonotype was seen a few times. The chain is built from TRBV4-3 and TRBJ2-1; 12 bases agree with TRBD2. This CDR3 comprises 16 residues. The V gene's germline CDR1 is LGHNA and CDR2 YSLEER. V dropped 1 base and J dropped 4; count of bases not matched to a gene: 2. The CDR3 DNA sequence: TGCGCCAGCAGCCAAGGAACTAGCGGGGGGTACAATGAGCAGTTCTTC. This translates into CASSQGTSGGYNEQFF.

This CDR3 reads CASIPQSSGNTIYF. CDR3 in DNA: TGTGCCAGCATTCCGCAGAGCTCTGGAAACACCATATATTTT. V gene TRBV2 combines with J gene TRBJ1-3, with unresolved D. The germline V and J ends were trimmed by 7 bases and 0 bases, with 10 bases remaining between them. This CDR3 comprises 14 residues. Germline assignment: CDR1 SNHLY and CDR2 FYNNEI.

The sample holds many counts of this clonotype. The chain carries TRBV12-3 or TRBV12-4 and TRBJ2-1; D uncertain. Trimming stripped 4 bases from V and 2 bases from J, with 6 bases between. The CDR3 loop spans 13 amino acids. This CDR3 reads CASSWGAYNEQFF. The CDR3, as DNA: TGTGCCAGCAGTTGGGGTGCCTACAATGAGCAGTTCTTC.

This clonotype was recorded at least ten times. The genes are TRBV7-2 and TRBJ2-3; the match to TRBD1 covers 9 bases. The germline V gene has CDR1 SGHTA and CDR2 FQGNSA. CDR3 length equals 17 residues. Trimming took 0 bases from V and 4 from J; bases not matched to a gene: 8. The DNA of the CDR3 is TGTGCCAGCAGCTTAGCTTTCTTGGGACAGGGCCCAGATACGCAGTATTTT. Residues: CASSLAFLGQGPDTQYF.

This clonotype came up a few times. The J gene is TRBJ2-5, the V gene TRBV6-2 or TRBV6-3, with D possibly matching TRBD2 (6 bases). Trimming pared 6 bases from V and 4 bases from J, leaving 15 bases between. CDR1 is MNHEY, CDR2 SVGEGT, per germline. This CDR3 comprises 14 residues. The CDR3 DNA reads TGTGCCAGCAGCTCCCGGGACTTCCTAGAGACCCAGTACTTC. As protein: CASSSRDFLETQYF.

The chain links TRBV7-9 to TRBJ2-5, with D hard to call. This CDR3 is built from 14 residues. V was pared by 5 bases and J by 1 base, with 11 bases between. Germline V gene sequence: CDR1 SEHNR, CDR2 FQNEAQ (reference sequence). The CDR3 nucleotides read TGTGCCAGCAGCCCCTTCGGCCTCCAAGAGACCCAGTACTTC. It is translated as CASSPFGLQETQYF.

This clonotype was seen repeatedly, ten times or more. The J gene is TRBJ2-7, the V gene TRBV20-1; 11 bases are a match to TRBD2. This CDR3 has 15 residues. Germline V CDR1 and CDR2: DFQATT, SNEGSKA (reference sequence). Trimming cost V 3 bases and J 4 bases; bases outside gene matches: 8. DNA of the CDR3: TGCAGTGCTAGTAGCGGGGGGGCCAATACTTACGAGCAGTACTTC. It codes for CSASSGGANTYEQYF.

This clonotype was seen repeatedly, ten times or more. The CDR3 loop is CASSLGASWANVLTF. As DNA, the CDR3 is TGTGCCAGCAGCTTAGGGGCATCTTGGGCCAACGTCCTGACTTTC. The chain is built from TRBV7-9 and TRBJ2-6; D is ambiguous. V lost 1 base and J 5 bases, leaving 9 bases between the germline ends. The germline CDR1 and CDR2 sequences are SEHNR and FQNEAQ (reference sequence). CDR3 size: 15 residues.

The chain links TRBV13 to TRBJ2-4; D remains unclear. Trimming removed 3 bases from V and 0 bases from J, with 12 bases in between. CDR1 and CDR2 from the germline V gene are PRHDT and FYEKMQ (reference sequence). The CDR3 loop spans 16 amino acids. The CDR3 nucleotides read TGTGCCAGCAGCTTGAGTGGTAGCCTAGCCAAAAACATTCAGTACTTC. Translated: CASSLSGSLAKNIQYF.

This clonotype was observed a handful of times. The chain is built from TRBV5-1 and TRBJ1-6; 10 bases are a match to TRBD1. The CDR3 spans 14 residues. V was clipped by 6 bases and J by 7 bases; unmatched bases: 4. Germline lookup yields CDR1 SGHRS and CDR2 YFSETQ. This chain's CDR3 is CASTVGQGNSPLHF. The CDR3 nucleotides read TGCGCCAGCACTGTGGGACAGGGGAATTCACCCCTCCACTTT. Full variable domain (missing parts from reference TRBV5-1 and TRBJ1-6): KAGVTQTPRYLIKTRGQQVTLSCSPISGHRSVSWYQQTPGQGLQFLFEYFSETQRNKGNFPGRFSGRQFSNSRSEMNVSTLELGDSALYLCASTVGQGNSPLHFGNGTRLTVT.

This clonotype occurred many times. The chain couples TRBV6-5 to TRBJ2-1; D perhaps matches TRBD2 (6 bases). V lost 2 bases and J 1 base, leaving 12 bases between the germline ends. Germline CDR1 and CDR2: MNHEY and SVGAGI. CDR3 length equals 16 residues. CDR3 loop: CASSYGDFASYNEQFF. The CDR3 nucleotides are TGTGCCAGCAGTTACGGGGACTTTGCGTCCTACAATGAGCAGTTCTTC.

This clonotype was detected a few times. The rearrangement links TRBV6-6 to TRBJ1-5; a weak D match, TRBD1 (6 bases). The V gene's germline CDR1 is MNHNY and CDR2 SVGAGI (reference sequence). The CDR3 is 14 residues long. Trimming shortened V by 2 bases and J by 6 bases, and 11 bases separated the two germline ends. This CDR3 is CASSYKGGSQPQHF. The DNA for the CDR3 is TGTGCCAGCAGTTACAAGGGGGGCAGTCAGCCCCAGCATTTT.

This clonotype was detected many times. The chain has TRBV7-2 and TRBJ1-3; 9 bases are a match to TRBD1. CDR1 and CDR2 from the germline V gene are SGHTA and FQGNSA. J was trimmed by 0 bases and V by 4 bases; bases with no gene match: 1. CDR3 length: 15 amino acids. The CDR3 bases are TGTGCCAGCAGCTGGGACAGGGCCTCTGGAAACACCATATATTTT. Its translation: CASSWDRASGNTIYF.

This clonotype came up a few times. The V and J genes are TRBV7-2 and TRBJ2-5; 7 bases agree with TRBD1. This CDR3 is built from 14 residues. The trim removed 5 bases at V and 2 bases at J, leaving 5 bases unmatched. CDR1 and CDR2 (germline): SGHTA, FQGNSA. The CDR3 DNA reads TGTGCCAGCAGCCGGGGCAGGGGGCAAGAGACCCAGTACTTC. It yields the protein CASSRGRGQETQYF.

This clonotype was seen at least ten times. This sequence joins TRBV6-1 and TRBJ1-5; D ambiguous. With 2 bases removed from V and 7 bases from J, the gap between germline ends came to 9 bases. The CDR3 totals 13 residues. Germline V gives CDR1 MNHNS, CDR2 SASEGT. The CDR3 nucleotides read TGTGCCAGCAGTGAAAAGGCAGGACAGCCCCAGCATTTT. This sequence encodes CASSEKAGQPQHF.

This clonotype was counted between two and nine times. V usage is TRBV25-1 and J usage is TRBJ2-3, with 12 positions matching TRBD2. The V segment lost 3 bases and the J segment 6 bases; nucleotides outside the gene matches: 10. The CDR3 is 17 residues long. Germline CDR1 and CDR2: MGHDK and SYGVNS. The CDR3: CASSDTTSGGPGDTQYF. CDR3 DNA: TGTGCCAGCAGTGATACGACTAGCGGGGGCCCCGGGGATACGCAGTATTTT.

Ten or more counts support this clonotype. The chain recombines TRBV5-1 with TRBJ2-3; D might be TRBD2 (6 bases). Trimming stripped 3 bases from V and 3 bases from J, with 23 bases between. CDR1 and CDR2 (germline): SGHRS, YFSETQ. This CDR3 has 18 residues. CDR3 amino acids: CASSSNNLASWPTDTQYF. The CDR3 bases are TGCGCCAGCAGCTCAAACAACCTAGCGTCCTGGCCTACAGATACGCAGTATTTT.

This chain joins TRBV7-9 and TRBJ2-7; 8 nucleotides align to TRBD1. Losses at the gene ends were 5 bases for V and 6 bases for J; bases not matched to a gene: 12. Per germline, CDR1 SEHNR and CDR2 FQNEAQ (reference sequence). This CDR3 comprises 15 residues. CDR3 DNA sequence: TGTGCCAGCAGCGCAGGGACAGGCCGTCCCTTCGAGCAGTACTTC. This codes for CASSAGTGRPFEQYF.

This clonotype came up many times. The CDR3 loop reads CASSLNWVEEQYF. The CDR3 coding sequence is TGCGCCAGCAGCTTGAACTGGGTGGAAGAGCAGTACTTC. This chain links TRBV5-1 with TRBJ2-7; D is uncertain. V was shortened by 1 base and J by 7 bases, with 12 bases between the two germline ends. Germline-derived CDR1 and CDR2 are SGHRS and YFSETQ. The CDR3 has 13 residues.